This T cell receptor beta chain was sequenced in a study of neurological immune-mediated disorders. TCRdb re-called the 5' RACE reads with MiXCR, one entry per CDR3 protein. Of 45,000 or so distinct CDR3 sequences in the sample, 20% to 25% were seen once. Trimming stripped 3 bases from V and 5 bases from J, with 13 bases between. The CDR3 consists of 14 residues. The germline CDR1 and CDR2 sequences are MNHEY and SMNVEV (reference sequence). As to time point: technical triplicate 3. The chain couples TRBV27 to TRBJ1-2; TRBD1 is a possible D gene (6 bases). The sample consisted of PBMCs. This TCR was recovered from a man in his sixties with HTLV-1-associated myelopathy (HAM/TSP). CDR3 protein: CASSLGGREYGYTF. CDR3 DNA: TGTGCCAGCAGTTTGGGGGGGCGCGAGTATGGCTACACCTTC.